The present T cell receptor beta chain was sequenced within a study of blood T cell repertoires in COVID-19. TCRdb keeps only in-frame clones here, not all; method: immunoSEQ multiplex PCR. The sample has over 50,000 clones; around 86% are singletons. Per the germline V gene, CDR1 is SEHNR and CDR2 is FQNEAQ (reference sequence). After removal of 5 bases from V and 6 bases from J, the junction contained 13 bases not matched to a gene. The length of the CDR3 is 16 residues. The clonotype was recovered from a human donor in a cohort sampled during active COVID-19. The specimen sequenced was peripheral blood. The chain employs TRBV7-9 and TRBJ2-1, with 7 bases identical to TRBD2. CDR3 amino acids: CASSPLNTGGTNEQFF. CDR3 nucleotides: TGTGCCAGCAGCCCCTTGAATACGGGAGGTACCAATGAGCAGTTCTTC.